The 4 T cell receptor beta chains listed next were all sequenced from one sample in a study of PD-L1 blockade in urothelial cancer. Generated by immunoSEQ multiplex PCR, the TCRdb table keeps only in-frame clones and is missing some. The data show about 57,000 clones, more than 70% seen once. The input for sequencing was PBMCs, taken around atezolizumab (anti-PD-L1) treatment. The source of these receptors is a man between 45 and 60 years old with urothelial cancer.

V usage is TRBV6-4 and J usage is TRBJ2-2, with 7 nucleotides matching TRBD2. This CDR3 comprises 14 residues. V gave up 5 bases and J gave up 1 base; unmatched junction bases: 1. The germline V gene encodes CDR1 MRHNA and CDR2 SNTAGT. The CDR3 nucleotides are TGTGCCAGCAGTCGGGAGGAGAACACCGGGGAGCTGTTTTTT. This sequence encodes CASSREENTGELFF.

The gene calls are TRBV7-2 and TRBJ2-7, with 9 bases lining up with TRBD1. The CDR3 has 16 residues. After removal of 4 bases from V and 3 bases from J, the junction contained 10 bases not matched to a gene. The germline CDR1 and CDR2 sequences are SGHTA and FQGNSA. For the CDR3, the DNA is TGTGCCAGCAGCTCGCTACTGGGACAGGGTATCTACGAGCAGTACTTC. Translation gives CASSSLLGQGIYEQYF.

This chain connects TRBV6-5 to TRBJ2-1; TRBD1 matches at 7 bases. Germline V gives CDR1 MNHEY, CDR2 SVGAGI. The V and J ends lost 4 bases and 0 bases, in that order; junction bases with no gene match: 6. This CDR3 is 16 amino acids long. The CDR3 reads CASSLDRPSSYNEQFF. CDR3 bases: TGTGCCAGCAGTTTGGACAGGCCTAGCTCCTACAATGAGCAGTTCTTC.

The chain uses TRBV9 and TRBJ2-2; possibly TRBD1 for D (6 bases). Trimming pared 0 bases from V and 3 bases from J, leaving 12 bases between. Germline V CDR1 and CDR2: SGDLS, YYNGEE. There are 16 residues in the CDR3. CDR3 sequence: CASSVGPGVDTGELFF. CDR3 DNA sequence: TGTGCCAGCAGCGTAGGGCCAGGGGTCGACACCGGGGAGCTGTTTTTT.